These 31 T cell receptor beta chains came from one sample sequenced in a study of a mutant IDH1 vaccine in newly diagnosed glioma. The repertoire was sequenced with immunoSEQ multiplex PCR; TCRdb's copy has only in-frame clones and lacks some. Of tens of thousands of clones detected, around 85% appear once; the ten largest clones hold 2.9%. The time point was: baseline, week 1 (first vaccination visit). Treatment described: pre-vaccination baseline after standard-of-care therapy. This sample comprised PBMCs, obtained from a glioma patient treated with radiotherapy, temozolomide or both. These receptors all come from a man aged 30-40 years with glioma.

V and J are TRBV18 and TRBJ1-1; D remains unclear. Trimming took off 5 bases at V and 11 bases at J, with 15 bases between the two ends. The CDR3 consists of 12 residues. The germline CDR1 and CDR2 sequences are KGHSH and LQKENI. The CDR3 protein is CASSARSPEAFF. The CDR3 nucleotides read TGTGCCAGCTCAGCCAGGAGCCCCGAGGCTTTCTTT.

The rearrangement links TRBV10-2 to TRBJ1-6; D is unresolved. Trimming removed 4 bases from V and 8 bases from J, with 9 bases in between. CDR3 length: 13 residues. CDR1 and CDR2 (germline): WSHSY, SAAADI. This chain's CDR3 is CASSVEPYSPLHF. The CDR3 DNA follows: TGCGCCAGCAGTGTTGAGCCATATTCACCCCTCCACTTT.

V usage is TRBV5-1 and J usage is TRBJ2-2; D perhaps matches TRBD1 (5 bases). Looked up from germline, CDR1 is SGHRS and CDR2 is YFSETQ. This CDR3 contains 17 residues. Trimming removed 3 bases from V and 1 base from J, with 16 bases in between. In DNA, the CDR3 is TGCGCCAGCAGCTATGGGGCCCCGGGCTTGAACACCGGGGAGCTGTTTTTT. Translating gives CASSYGAPGLNTGELFF.

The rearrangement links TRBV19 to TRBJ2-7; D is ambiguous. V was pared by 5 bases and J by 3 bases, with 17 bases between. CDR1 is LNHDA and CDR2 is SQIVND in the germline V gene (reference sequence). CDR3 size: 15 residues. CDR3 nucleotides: TGTGCCAGTAGTCTAACCGATAACCTCTACTACGAGCAGTACTTC. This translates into CASSLTDNLYYEQYF.

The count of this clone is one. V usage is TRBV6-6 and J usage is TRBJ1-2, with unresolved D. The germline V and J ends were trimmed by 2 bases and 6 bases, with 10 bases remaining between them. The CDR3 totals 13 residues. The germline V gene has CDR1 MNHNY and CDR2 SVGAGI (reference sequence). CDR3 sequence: CASSYEASNGYTF. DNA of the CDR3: TGTGCCAGCAGTTACGAGGCCTCTAATGGCTACACCTTC.

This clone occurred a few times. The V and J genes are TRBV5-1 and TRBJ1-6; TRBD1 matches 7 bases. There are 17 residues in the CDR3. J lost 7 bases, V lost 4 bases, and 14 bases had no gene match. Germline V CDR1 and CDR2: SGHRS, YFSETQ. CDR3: CASSGSQGTASNSPLHF. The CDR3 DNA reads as TGCGCCAGCAGCGGCTCCCAGGGGACAGCTTCAAATTCACCCCTCCACTTT.

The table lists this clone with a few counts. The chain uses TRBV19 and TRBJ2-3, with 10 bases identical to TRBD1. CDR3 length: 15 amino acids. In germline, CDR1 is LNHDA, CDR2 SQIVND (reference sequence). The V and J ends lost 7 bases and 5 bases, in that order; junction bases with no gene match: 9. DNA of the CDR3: TGTGCCAGTACGCCCGGGACAGGGGAGGTAGATACGCAGTATTTT. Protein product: CASTPGTGEVDTQYF.

The CDR3 bases are TGTGCCAGCAGCTTTAGGGGGGAGGCAACTAATGAAAAACTGTTTTTT. It translates to CASSFRGEATNEKLFF. The chain is built from TRBV11-2 and TRBJ1-4; weak D call: TRBD1 (6 bases). V gave up 3 bases and J gave up 0 bases, with 11 bases separating them. The CDR3 covers 16 residues. From germline, CDR1 is SGHAT and CDR2 FQNNGV.

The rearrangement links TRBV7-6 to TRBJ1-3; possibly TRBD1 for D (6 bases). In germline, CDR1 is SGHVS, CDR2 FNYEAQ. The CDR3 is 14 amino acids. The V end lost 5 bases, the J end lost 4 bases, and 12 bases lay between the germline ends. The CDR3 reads CASSTGRSGNTIYF. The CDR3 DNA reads TGTGCCAGCAGCACAGGGAGAAGCGGAAACACCATATATTTT.

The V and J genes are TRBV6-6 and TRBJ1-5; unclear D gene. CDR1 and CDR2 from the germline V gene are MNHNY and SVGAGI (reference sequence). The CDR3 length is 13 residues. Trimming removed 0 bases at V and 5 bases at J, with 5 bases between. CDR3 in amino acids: CASSYSGDQPQHF. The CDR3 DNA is TGTGCCAGCAGTTACTCGGGTGATCAGCCCCAGCATTTT.

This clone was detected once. The CDR3 region has the DNA TGTGCCAGCAGACCGTCTGGTGGGGGCTACACCTTC. Amino acid sequence: CASRPSGGGYTF. The chain has TRBV19 and TRBJ1-2; D ambiguous. The CDR3 sequence is 12 residues long. V was cut by 9 bases and J by 8 bases, with 16 bases left in between. The germline V gene has CDR1 LNHDA and CDR2 SQIVND (reference sequence).

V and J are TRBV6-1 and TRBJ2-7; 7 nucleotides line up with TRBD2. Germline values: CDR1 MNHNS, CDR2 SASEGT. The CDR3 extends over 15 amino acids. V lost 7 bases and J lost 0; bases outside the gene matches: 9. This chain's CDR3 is CASTPGRTSSYEQYF. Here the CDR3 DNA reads TGTGCCAGCACCCCCGGGCGGACTAGCTCCTACGAGCAGTACTTC.

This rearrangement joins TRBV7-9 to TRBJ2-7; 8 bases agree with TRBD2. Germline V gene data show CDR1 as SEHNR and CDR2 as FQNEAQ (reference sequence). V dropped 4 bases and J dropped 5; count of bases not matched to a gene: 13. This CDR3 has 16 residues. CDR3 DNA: TGTGCCAGCAGCTCTCCCTTGGCGGGGGGCAACAACGAGCAGTACTTC. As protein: CASSSPLAGGNNEQYF.

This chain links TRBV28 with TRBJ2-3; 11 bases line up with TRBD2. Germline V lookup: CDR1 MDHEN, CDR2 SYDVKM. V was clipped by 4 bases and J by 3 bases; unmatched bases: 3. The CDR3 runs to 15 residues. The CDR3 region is CASSSPSGGTDTQYF. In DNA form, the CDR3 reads TGTGCCAGCAGTTCTCCTAGCGGGGGGACAGATACGCAGTATTTT.

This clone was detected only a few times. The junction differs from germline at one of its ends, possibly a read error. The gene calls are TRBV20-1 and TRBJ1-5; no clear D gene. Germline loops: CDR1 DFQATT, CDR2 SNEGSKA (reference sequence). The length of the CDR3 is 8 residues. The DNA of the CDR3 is TGCAGTGCTGCCGTATGGGGTTTT. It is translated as CSAAVWGF.

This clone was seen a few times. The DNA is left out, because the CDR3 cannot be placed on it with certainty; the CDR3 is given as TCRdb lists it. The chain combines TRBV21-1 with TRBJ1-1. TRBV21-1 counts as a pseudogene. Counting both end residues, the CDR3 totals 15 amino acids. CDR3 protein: CASSKVGPGASEAFF.

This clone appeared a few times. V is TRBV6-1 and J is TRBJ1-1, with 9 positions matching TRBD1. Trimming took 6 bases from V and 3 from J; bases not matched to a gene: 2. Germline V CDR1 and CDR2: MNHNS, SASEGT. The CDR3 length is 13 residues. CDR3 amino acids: CASRGQGYTEAFF. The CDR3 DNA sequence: TGTGCCAGCAGAGGACAGGGGTACACTGAAGCTTTCTTT.

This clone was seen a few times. The CDR3 is CASSTQGYYNEQFF. The CDR3 nucleotides read TGTGCCAGCTCAACACAGGGATACTACAATGAGCAGTTCTTC. This chain uses TRBV18 with TRBJ2-1; D perhaps matches TRBD1 (6 bases). Germline lookup yields CDR1 KGHSH and CDR2 LQKENI. This CDR3 contains 14 residues. V lost 5 bases and J lost 3, with 11 bases in between.

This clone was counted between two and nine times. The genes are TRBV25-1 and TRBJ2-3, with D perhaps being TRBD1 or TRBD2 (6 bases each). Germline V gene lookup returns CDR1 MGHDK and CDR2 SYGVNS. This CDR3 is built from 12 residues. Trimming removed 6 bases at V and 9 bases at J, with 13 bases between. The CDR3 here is CASSTIGGTQYF. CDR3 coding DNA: TGTGCCAGCAGCACTATCGGGGGCACGCAGTATTTT.

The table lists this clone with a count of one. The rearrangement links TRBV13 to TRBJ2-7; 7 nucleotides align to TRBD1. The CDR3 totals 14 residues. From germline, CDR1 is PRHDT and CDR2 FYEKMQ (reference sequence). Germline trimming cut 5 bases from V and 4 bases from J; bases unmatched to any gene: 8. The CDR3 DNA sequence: TGTGCCAGCAGCCTCGACAGGGTCAGTTACGAGCAGTACTTC. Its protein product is CASSLDRVSYEQYF.

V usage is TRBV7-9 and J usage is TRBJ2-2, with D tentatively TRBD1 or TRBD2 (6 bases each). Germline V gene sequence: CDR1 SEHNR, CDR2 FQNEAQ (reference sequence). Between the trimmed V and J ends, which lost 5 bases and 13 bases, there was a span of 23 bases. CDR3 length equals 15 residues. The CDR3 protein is CASSPEGGLGVALFF. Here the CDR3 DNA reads TGTGCCAGCAGCCCCGAGGGGGGCTTGGGGGTTGCGCTGTTTTTT.

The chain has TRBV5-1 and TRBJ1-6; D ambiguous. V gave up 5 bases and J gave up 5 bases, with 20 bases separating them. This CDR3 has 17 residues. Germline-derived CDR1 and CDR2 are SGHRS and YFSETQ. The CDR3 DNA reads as TGCGCCAGCAGGGAGGGTGAAGGACGGGCCCATAATTCACCCCTCCACTTT. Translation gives CASREGEGRAHNSPLHF.

CDR3 protein: CASSYKTDSYGYTF. The CDR3 region has the DNA TGTGCCAGCAGCTACAAGACAGACTCATATGGCTACACCTTC. The chain is built from TRBV5-4 and TRBJ1-2, with D perhaps matching TRBD1 (5 bases). This CDR3 spans 14 amino acids. The ends were cut back, 3 bases at V and 5 bases at J, with 14 bases in the middle. From germline, CDR1 is SGHNT and CDR2 YYREEE (reference sequence).

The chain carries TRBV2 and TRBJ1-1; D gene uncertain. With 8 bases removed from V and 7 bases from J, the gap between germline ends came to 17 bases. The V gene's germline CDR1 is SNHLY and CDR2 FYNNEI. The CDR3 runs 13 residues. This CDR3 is CASSIERHSEAFF. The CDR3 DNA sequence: TGTGCCAGCTCCATCGAACGACACAGTGAAGCTTTCTTT.

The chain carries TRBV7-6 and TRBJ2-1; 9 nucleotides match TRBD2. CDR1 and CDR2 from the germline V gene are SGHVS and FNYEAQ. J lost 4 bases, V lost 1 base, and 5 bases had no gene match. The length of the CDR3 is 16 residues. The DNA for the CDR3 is TGTGCCAGCAGCTTAGAGGCTAGCGGGGCTTACAATGAGCAGTTCTTC. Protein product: CASSLEASGAYNEQFF.

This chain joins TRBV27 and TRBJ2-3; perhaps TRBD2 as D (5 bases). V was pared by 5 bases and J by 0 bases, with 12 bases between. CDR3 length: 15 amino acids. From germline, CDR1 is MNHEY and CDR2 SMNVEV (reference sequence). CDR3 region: CASSPFPGSTDTQYF. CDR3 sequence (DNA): TGTGCCAGCAGTCCCTTCCCGGGGAGCACAGATACGCAGTATTTT.

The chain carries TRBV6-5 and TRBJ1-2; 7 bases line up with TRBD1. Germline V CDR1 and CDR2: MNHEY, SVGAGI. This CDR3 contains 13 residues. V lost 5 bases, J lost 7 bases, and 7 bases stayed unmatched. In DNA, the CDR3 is TGTGCCAGCAGTCGCCCGACAGGGTTTGGCTACACCTTC. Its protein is CASSRPTGFGYTF.

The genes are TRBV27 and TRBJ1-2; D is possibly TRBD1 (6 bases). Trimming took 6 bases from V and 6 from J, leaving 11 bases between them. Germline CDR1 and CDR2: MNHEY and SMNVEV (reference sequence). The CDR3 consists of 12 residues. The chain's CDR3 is CASREGTNGYTF. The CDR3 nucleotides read TGTGCCAGCAGGGAGGGGACAAATGGCTACACCTTC.

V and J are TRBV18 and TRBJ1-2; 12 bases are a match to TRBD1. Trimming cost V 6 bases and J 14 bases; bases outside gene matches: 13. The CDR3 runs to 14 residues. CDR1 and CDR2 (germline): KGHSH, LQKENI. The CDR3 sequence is CASSRAGTGGENTF. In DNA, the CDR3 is TGTGCCAGCTCGCGTGCCGGGACAGGGGGCGAGAATACCTTC.

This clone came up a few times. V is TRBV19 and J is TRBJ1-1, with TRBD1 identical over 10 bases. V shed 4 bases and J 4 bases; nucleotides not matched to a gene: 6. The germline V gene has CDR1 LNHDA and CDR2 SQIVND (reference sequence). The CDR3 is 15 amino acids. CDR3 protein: CASSNRQGAATEAFF. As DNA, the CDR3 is TGTGCCAGTAGTAATCGACAGGGGGCGGCCACTGAAGCTTTCTTT.

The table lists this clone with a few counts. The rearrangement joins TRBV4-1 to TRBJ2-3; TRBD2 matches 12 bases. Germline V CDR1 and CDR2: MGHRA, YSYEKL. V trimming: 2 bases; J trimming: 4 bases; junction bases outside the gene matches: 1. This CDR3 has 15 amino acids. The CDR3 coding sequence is TGCGCCAGCAGCCAACTAGCGGGGGGGCCAGATACGCAGTATTTT. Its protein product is CASSQLAGGPDTQYF.